This is a list of T cell receptor beta chains from one sample in a study of shared clonotypes between healthy human individuals. The method was immunoSEQ multiplex PCR; TCRdb's version includes in-frame clones alone and lacks a portion of them. The table lists about 2 million clones, 85% to 95% of them singletons. The sequenced sample consisted of naive CD4+ T cells sorted from blood. These receptors were taken from a man between 18 and 35 years old in good health. The CDR3 runs from the conserved cysteine through the conserved F or W. D genes are given only for firm matches. Only part of the rows carry a size: once, few, many, or a class if the clone is expanded.

clone_size | j_call | v_call | d_call | cdr3_aa | cdr3_nt
. | TRBJ2-6 | TRBV9 | . | CASGAGSSGANVLTF | TGTGCCAGCGGCGCGGGGAGCTCTGGGGCCAACGTCCTGACTTTC
. | TRBJ2-2 | TRBV28 | . | CASSSLGTGELFF | TGTGCCAGCAGTTCCCTCGGTACCGGGGAGCTGTTTTTT
. | TRBJ2-7 | TRBV11-2 | . | CASRRGDIGLHEQYF | TGTGCCAGCAGGCGAGGGGACATAGGGCTCCACGAGCAGTACTTC
. | TRBJ1-2 | TRBV5-5 | . | CASSSPPTSYGYTF | TGTGCCAGCAGCTCTCCTCCCACCAGCTATGGCTACACCTTC
. | TRBJ2-5 | TRBV7-2 | . | CASSFDPPGGEETQYF | TGTGCCAGCAGCTTTGATCCGCCCGGGGGCGAGGAGACCCAGTACTTC
. | TRBJ2-1 | TRBV5-1 | TRBD2 | CASSLGTSLPNEQFF | TGCGCCAGCAGCTTGGGGACTAGTCTCCCCAATGAGCAGTTCTTC
. | TRBJ1-1 | TRBV29-1 | . | CSVERQGTLNTEAFF | TGCAGCGTTGAACGTCAGGGGACCTTGAACACTGAAGCTTTCTTT
. | TRBJ2-4 | TRBV4-1 | . | CASSPWTLQNIQYF | TGCGCCAGCAGCCCTTGGACACTCCAAAACATTCAGTACTTC
. | TRBJ2-7 | TRBV7-9 | . | CASLKVGYEQYF | TGTGCCAGCCTTAAGGTGGGCTACGAGCAGTACTTC
once | TRBJ2-7 | TRBV11-3 | TRBD1 | CASRLTGTRLGEQYF | TGTGCCAGCAGGTTGACAGGGACCCGTCTAGGGGAGCAGTACTTC
. | TRBJ2-7 | TRBV2 | . | CASAAYEQYF | TGTGCCAGCGCAGCGTACGAGCAGTACTTC
. | TRBJ1-5 | TRBV28 | TRBD1 | CASSRDSGRGSNQPQHF | TGTGCCAGCAGCCGGGACAGTGGTCGAGGTAGCAATCAGCCCCAGCATTTT
. | TRBJ2-3 | TRBV5-4 | TRBD1 | CASSIDRGRDTQYF | TGTGCCAGCAGCATAGACAGGGGGCGAGATACGCAGTATTTT
. | TRBJ1-6 | TRBV7-9 | TRBD1 | CASSLGTGKSTGSPLHF | TGTGCCAGCAGCTTGGGGACAGGGAAATCTACGGGTTCACCCCTCCACTTT
. | TRBJ1-6 | TRBV7-8 | . | CASSLDDPWNSPLHF | TGTGCCAGCAGCTTAGACGACCCATGGAATTCACCCCTCCACTTT
. | TRBJ2-2 | TRBV18 | . | CASSPNWYSTGELFF | TGTGCCAGCTCACCAAATTGGTACAGCACCGGGGAGCTGTTTTTT
once | TRBJ1-1 | TRBV2 | . | CASRPETGVNTEAFF | TGTGCCAGCAGGCCAGAGACAGGAGTGAACACTGAAGCTTTCTTT
. | TRBJ1-2 | TRBV6-4 | TRBD1 | CASSDFVRTGGYGYTF | TGTGCCAGCAGTGACTTCGTAAGGACAGGGGGTTATGGCTACACCTTC
. | TRBJ2-5 | TRBV19 | TRBD2 | CASSIGGRAKTQYF | TGTGCCAGTAGTATAGGCGGGAGGGCTAAGACCCAGTACTTC
. | TRBJ1-5 | TRBV7-2 | . | CASSPAGSNQPQHF | TGTGCCAGCAGCCCGGCGGGGAGCAATCAGCCCCAGCATTTT
once | TRBJ1-1 | TRBV7-9 | . | CASSFGGKDDTEAFF | TGTGCCAGCAGCTTTGGCGGAAAGGACGACACTGAAGCTTTCTTT
. | TRBJ2-1 | TRBV29-1 | . | CSVAGMGWSYNEQFF | TGCAGCGTGGCCGGAATGGGCTGGTCCTACAATGAGCAGTTCTTC
. | TRBJ2-3 | TRBV11-2 | . | CARTRRGVTDTQYF | TGTGCCAGGACACGCAGGGGGGTCACAGATACGCAGTATTTT
. | TRBJ2-7 | TRBV7-2 | . | CASSAGVPGQYF | TGTGCCAGCAGCGCCGGAGTCCCGGGTCAGTACTTC
. | TRBJ1-5 | TRBV4-1 | . | CASSQDYLQPQHF | TGCGCCAGCAGCCAAGATTATCTACAGCCCCAGCATTTT
. | TRBJ1-6 | TRBV29-1 | . | CSARTDNNSPLHF | TGCAGCGCCAGGACTGATAATAATTCACCCCTCCACTTT
. | TRBJ1-2 | TRBV2 | . | CASILFTGSANYGYTF | TGTGCCAGCATCCTTTTTACAGGGTCAGCTAACTATGGCTACACCTTC
once | TRBJ2-2 | TRBV5-1 | TRBD1 | CASSETGSTGELFF | TGCGCCAGCAGCGAGACAGGGAGCACCGGGGAGCTGTTTTTT
. | TRBJ1-2 | TRBV30 | . | CAWSINYGYTF | TGTGCCTGGAGTATCAACTATGGCTACACCTTC
. | TRBJ2-3 | TRBV6-5 | TRBD1 | CASSLRLQGNTQYF | TGTGCCAGCAGTTTGCGTTTACAGGGGAATACGCAGTATTTT
. | TRBJ1-4 | TRBV6-6 | . | CASSLRQEKLFF | TGTGCCAGCAGCCTTAGACAGGAAAAACTGTTTTTT
. | TRBJ1-6 | TRBV4-1 | . | CASSQLRGANSPLHF | TGCGCCAGCAGCCAACTTCGCGGGGCAAATTCACCCCTCCACTTT
. | TRBJ1-5 | TRBV7-9 | TRBD1 | CASSTGTGRNQPQHF | TGTGCCAGCAGCACGGGGACAGGGAGAAATCAGCCCCAGCATTTT
. | TRBJ1-6 | TRBV6-5 | . | CASSSTGRGSPLHF | TGTGCCAGCAGTTCTACAGGGCGTGGTTCACCCCTCCACTTT
. | TRBJ2-5 | TRBV7-2 | TRBD2 | CASSSRPGGGETQYF | TGTGCCAGCAGCTCCCGCCCTGGCGGGGGAGAGACCCAGTACTTC